This T cell receptor (beta chain) appears in the sequencing data of a study of OX40 agonist ivuxolimab in advanced cancers. On the study more broadly: The study treated patients with ivuxolimab, an agonistic anti-OX40 (CD134) antibody. Participants, 82.7% male, averaged approximately 60 years of age, ranging from 23 to 79.

Sequencing was performed with immunoSEQ multiplex PCR; in TCRdb, only in-frame clones are kept and a portion is missing. The sample records 65,000 to 95,000 clones, around 80% being singletons. CDR1 and CDR2 (germline): SEHNR, FQNEAQ (reference sequence). The germline V and J ends were trimmed by 5 bases and 0 bases, with 17 bases remaining between them. This CDR3 is 16 amino acids long. The specimen was CD4+ or CD8+ T cells sorted from blood, collected in a trial of the OX40 agonist ivuxolimab. The chain uses TRBV7-9 and TRBJ2-7, with D possibly called TRBD1 or TRBD2 (5 bases each). The receptor was isolated from an adult with an advanced solid tumor such as melanoma, head and neck, liver or kidney cancer. The CDR3 is CASSPLVWGSSYEQYF. The CDR3 DNA follows: TGTGCCAGCAGCCCCCTTGTATGGGGGAGCTCCTACGAGCAGTACTTC.